The clone carrying this T cell receptor (beta chain) was seen just once. Clones were sequenced by immunoSEQ multiplex PCR, and TCRdb holds only the in-frame ones, with some missing. The sample has under 400,000 clones; around 87% are singletons. The data are from a study of blood T cell repertoires in COVID-19. Trimming pared 5 bases from V and 4 bases from J, leaving 14 bases between. In germline, CDR1 is MNHEY, CDR2 SMNVEV (reference sequence). The CDR3 length is 14 residues. Sequencing was done on a sample of peripheral blood. The genes are TRBV27 and TRBJ1-1; D possibly corresponds to TRBD1 (6 bases). The receptor's source is a woman aged 30 to 39 with COVID-19, enrolled during active disease. In nucleotides, the CDR3 is TGTGCCAGCAGTAGGACAGAATGGGGCACTGAAGCTTTCTTT. It codes for CASSRTEWGTEAFF.